The T cell receptor beta chain under discussion was sequenced for a study of shared clonotypes between healthy human individuals. Study-level results: Rarefaction curves obtained for sorted subsets showed sequencing incomplete despite large depth.

Clones were read by immunoSEQ multiplex PCR, and TCRdb kept only the in-frame ones, dropping some. The profile covers 2 million to 2.5 million clones, with 90% to 95% appearing a single time and approximately 1.7% taken by the ten largest. Naive-designated CD8 cells lacked CD45RO, were positively enriched for CCR7, and omitted terminally differentiated effector memory CD45RA+ cells. As concerns this clone: What it binds is unknown.

What was sequenced was naive CD8+ T cells from PBMCs. The receptor was isolated from a man aged 18 to 29 in good health. Some clones in this sample may be carry-over from other donors' samples.

CDR3 nucleotide sequence: TGTGCCAGCAGAGCTGTAGGGATATCCTACGAGCAGTACTTC. It translates to CASRAVGISYEQYF. The chain has TRBV6-5 and TRBJ2-7, with unresolved D. The CDR3 length is 14 residues. Trimming stripped 6 bases from V and 1 base from J, with 13 bases between. Per germline, CDR1 MNHEY and CDR2 SVGAGI.